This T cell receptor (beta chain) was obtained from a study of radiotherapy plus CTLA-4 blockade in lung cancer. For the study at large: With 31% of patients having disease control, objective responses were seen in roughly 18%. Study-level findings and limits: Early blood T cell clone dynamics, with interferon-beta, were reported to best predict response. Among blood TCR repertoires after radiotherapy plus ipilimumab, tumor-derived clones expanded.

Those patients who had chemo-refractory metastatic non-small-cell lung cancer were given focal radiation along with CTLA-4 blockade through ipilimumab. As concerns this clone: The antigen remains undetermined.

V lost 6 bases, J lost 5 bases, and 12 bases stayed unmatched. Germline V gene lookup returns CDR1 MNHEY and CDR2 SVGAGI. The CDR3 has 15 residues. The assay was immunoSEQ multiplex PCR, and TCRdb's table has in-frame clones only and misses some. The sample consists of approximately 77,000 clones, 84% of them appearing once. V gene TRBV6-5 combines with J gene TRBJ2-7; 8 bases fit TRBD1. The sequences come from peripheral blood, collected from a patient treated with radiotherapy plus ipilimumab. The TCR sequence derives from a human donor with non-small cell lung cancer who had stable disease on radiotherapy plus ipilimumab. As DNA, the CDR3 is TGTGCCAGCAGAGAGGACAGGGTGGGTCTCAACGAGCAGTACTTC. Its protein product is CASREDRVGLNEQYF.